The present T cell receptor (beta chain) was sequenced within a study of blood T cell repertoires in COVID-19. Study information: Samples came from the United States, Italy and Spain, spanning acute and convalescent COVID-19. T cells, B-cell-depleted T cells, or PBMCs supplied cDNA or gDNA.

Data came from immunoSEQ multiplex PCR; TCRdb stores just in-frame clones and leaves some out. Seen here are around 250,000 clones, nearly 90% observed once, and the top ten hold 4.6%. CDR3 length equals 13 residues. Trimming removed 8 bases at V and 6 bases at J, with 17 bases between. Looked up from germline, CDR1 is MGHRA and CDR2 is YSYEKL. The V gene is TRBV4-1, the J gene TRBJ2-7, with a tentative D call TRBD1 (6 bases). The source material was peripheral blood. The sequence was collected from a woman in her thirties or forties who had recovered from COVID-19. The CDR3 region is CASPGTKKGEQYF. CDR3 sequence (DNA): TGCGCCAGCCCTGGGACAAAAAAAGGCGAGCAGTACTTC.